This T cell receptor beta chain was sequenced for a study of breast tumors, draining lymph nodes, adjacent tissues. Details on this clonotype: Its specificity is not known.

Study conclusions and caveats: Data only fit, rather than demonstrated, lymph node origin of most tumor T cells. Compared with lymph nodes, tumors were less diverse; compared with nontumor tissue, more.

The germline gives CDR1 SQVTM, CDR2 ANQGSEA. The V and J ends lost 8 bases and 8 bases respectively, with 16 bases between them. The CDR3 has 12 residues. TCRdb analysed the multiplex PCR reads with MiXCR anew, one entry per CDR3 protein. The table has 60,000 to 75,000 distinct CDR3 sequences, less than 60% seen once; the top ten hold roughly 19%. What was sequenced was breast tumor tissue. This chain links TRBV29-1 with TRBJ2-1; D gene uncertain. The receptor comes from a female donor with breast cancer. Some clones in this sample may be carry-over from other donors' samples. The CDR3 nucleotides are TGCAGCAGTTACTCGGACGGATATGAGCAGTTCTTC. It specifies CSSYSDGYEQFF.